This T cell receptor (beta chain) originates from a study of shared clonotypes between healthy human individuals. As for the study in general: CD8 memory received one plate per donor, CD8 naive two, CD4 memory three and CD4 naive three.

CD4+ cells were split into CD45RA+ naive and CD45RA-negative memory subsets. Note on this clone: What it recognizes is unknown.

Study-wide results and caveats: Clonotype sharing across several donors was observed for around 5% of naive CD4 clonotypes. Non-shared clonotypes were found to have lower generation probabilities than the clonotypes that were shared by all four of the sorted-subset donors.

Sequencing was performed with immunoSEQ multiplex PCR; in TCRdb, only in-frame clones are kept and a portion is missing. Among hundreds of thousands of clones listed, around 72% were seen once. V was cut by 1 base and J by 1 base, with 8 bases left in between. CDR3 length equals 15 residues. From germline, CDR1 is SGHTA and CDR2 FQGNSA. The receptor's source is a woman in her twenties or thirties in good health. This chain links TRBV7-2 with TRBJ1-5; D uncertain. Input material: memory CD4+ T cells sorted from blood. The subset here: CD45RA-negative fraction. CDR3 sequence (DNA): TGTGCCAGCAGCTTAGAGATTAGAAGCAATCAGCCCCAGCATTTT. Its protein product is CASSLEIRSNQPQHF.